Listed here are 10 T cell receptor beta chains from one sample, sequenced in a study of T cell repertoires in cytomegalovirus infection (dated by TCRdb to the late 2010s). The instrument was an Illumina HiSeq 1500. TCRdb's own reprocessing of the public reads used fastp at Q25 and MiXCR and kept productive beta chains. A single entry per CDR3 protein holds the most common genes and DNA from its merged rows. Across this sample there are roughly 250,000 distinct CDR3 sequences, with around 12% seen only once. 1.5% to 2% of the sample is taken by the ten largest. Source material: PBMCs. The source of these receptors is a human donor in good health (CMV status not recorded). Some clones in this sample may be carry-over from other donors' samples.

In its sample, this clonotype was seen a few times. The chain carries TRBV5-1 and TRBJ2-7; the D is unclear. CDR1 and CDR2 (germline): SGHRS, YFSETQ. V was cut by 4 bases and J by 5 bases, with 16 bases left in between. There are 14 residues in the CDR3. CDR3 sequence (DNA): TGCGCCAGCAGCCGAGTCCCCCCGGCCGACGAGCAGTACTTC. Amino acid sequence: CASSRVPPADEQYF.

This clonotype was recorded at least ten times. The chain couples TRBV7-8 to TRBJ1-1; possibly TRBD1 for D (6 bases). Germline lookup yields CDR1 SGHVS and CDR2 FQNEAQ. The V end was cut by 4 bases, the J end by 4 bases, with 16 bases between. The CDR3 contains 15 residues. As DNA, the CDR3 is TGTGCCAGCAGCTCGAGGGGGGCAGGGGTCACTGAAGCTTTCTTT. Its translation is CASSSRGAGVTEAFF.

This clonotype came up many times. CDR3 sequence: CASSRQGTSPALFF. The CDR3 DNA reads as TGTGCCAGCAGTCGACAGGGTACATCACCAGCACTGTTTTTT. This sequence joins TRBV2 and TRBJ1-4, with TRBD1 identical over 7 bases. Trimming took 5 bases from V and 13 from J; bases not matched to a gene: 13. Germline values: CDR1 SNHLY, CDR2 FYNNEI. The CDR3 spans 14 residues. Filled out from reference TRBV2 and TRBJ1-4, the complete variable domain reads EPEVTQTPSHQVTQMGQEVILRCVPISNHLYFYWYRQILGQKVEFLVSFYNNEISEKSEIFDDQFSVERPDGSNFTLKIRSTKLEDSAMYFCASSRQGTSPALFFGSGTQLSVL.

This clonotype was recorded many times. The V and J genes are TRBV6-5 and TRBJ2-7, with 8 bases identical to TRBD1. The germline gives CDR1 MNHEY, CDR2 SVGAGI. Trimming at V came to 7 bases and at J to 0 bases, leaving 8 bases not matched to a gene. The CDR3 covers 15 residues. The CDR3 loop reads CASTRTGPSSYEQYF. In DNA, the CDR3 is TGTGCCAGCACCAGGACAGGGCCCTCCTCCTACGAGCAGTACTTC.

This clonotype was seen at least ten times. The rearrangement uses TRBV6-1 and TRBJ2-5; no definite D call. The V end lost 5 bases, the J end lost 2 bases, and 15 bases lay between the germline ends. The CDR3 consists of 15 residues. Per the germline V gene, CDR1 is MNHNS and CDR2 is SASEGT. CDR3 nucleotides: TGTGCCAGCAGTTCCAATCGGTTGGGGCAAGAGACCCAGTACTTC. As protein: CASSSNRLGQETQYF.

This clonotype occurred a few times. The V and J genes are TRBV29-1 and TRBJ2-1; the match to TRBD2 covers 13 bases. Germline CDR1 and CDR2: SQVTM and ANQGSEA. Losses at the gene ends were 6 bases for V and 6 bases for J; bases not matched to a gene: 5. The CDR3 has 14 residues. DNA for the CDR3: TGCAGCGTCCTTACTAGCGGGAGGGCCAATGAGCAGTTCTTC. Its protein product is CSVLTSGRANEQFF.

This clonotype was seen many times. The V call is TRBV5-6, the J call TRBJ2-2, with D unresolved. This CDR3 contains 16 residues. The V gene's germline CDR1 is SGHDT and CDR2 YYEEEE. Trimming removed 3 bases at V and 1 base at J, with 13 bases between. DNA of the CDR3: TGTGCCAGCAGCTCCGAAGGAAATCTGAACACCGGGGAGCTGTTTTTT. It translates to CASSSEGNLNTGELFF.

This clonotype was counted at least ten times. The chain is built from TRBV15 and TRBJ1-2, with no clear D. This CDR3 region has 21 residues. Germline V gives CDR1 LNHNV, CDR2 YYDKDF (reference sequence). V gave up 0 bases and J gave up 3 bases, with 29 bases separating them. CDR3 in amino acids: CATSRDQGLVGGKGSHYGYTF. The DNA of the CDR3 is TGTGCCACCAGCAGAGATCAAGGGCTCGTGGGCGGAAAAGGTAGCCACTATGGCTACACCTTC.

This clonotype was observed a handful of times. This chain links TRBV5-6 with TRBJ1-5; D is unresolved. The CDR3 sequence is 12 residues long. Germline CDR1 SGHDT, CDR2 YYEEEE. V gave up 2 bases and J gave up 9 bases, with 9 bases separating them. CDR3 sequence reads: CASSFNLGPQHF. The CDR3 DNA is TGTGCCAGCAGCTTTAACCTGGGGCCCCAGCATTTT.

The chain recombines TRBV29-1 with TRBJ2-1; TRBD2 matches 12 bases. The germline gives CDR1 SQVTM, CDR2 ANQGSEA. V gave up 3 bases and J gave up 6 bases; unmatched junction bases: 12. The CDR3 is 17 amino acids. The CDR3 is CSVETTSGGPAANEQFF. DNA for the CDR3: TGCAGCGTTGAGACGACTAGCGGGGGTCCCGCCGCCAATGAGCAGTTCTTC.